This T cell receptor beta chain derives from a study of blood T cell repertoires in COVID-19. Study in general: The samples span acute and convalescent COVID-19 from the United States, Italy and Spain. T cells, B-cell-depleted T cells, or PBMCs supplied cDNA or gDNA.

Methods used by the authors: Scientists estimated how many nucleated cells there were by amplifying reference gene primers. Clones were sequenced by immunoSEQ multiplex PCR, and TCRdb holds only the in-frame ones, with some missing. The V and J calls and clone size are taken from that table; D and trimming were inferred from the DNA. The repertoire holds fewer than 200,000 clones, with roughly 78% as singletons. Seattle's cohort entered during active infection and was followed longitudinally. The CDR3 extends over 15 amino acids. Germline CDR1 reads KGHDR; CDR2 reads SFDVKD. J lost 8 bases, V lost 3 bases, and 10 bases had no gene match.

The chain combines TRBV24-1 with TRBJ1-2; 8 nucleotides match TRBD1. The sequence was obtained from a woman in her sixties with COVID-19, enrolled during active disease. Sequencing was done on a sample of peripheral blood. CDR3 sequence: CATSDGQGAPQGYTF. DNA of the CDR3: TGTGCCACCAGTGATGGGCAGGGGGCCCCTCAGGGCTACACCTTC.